These T cell receptor beta chains were read from a single sample in a study of blood T cell repertoires in COVID-19. Produced via immunoSEQ multiplex PCR; TCRdb's table is partial and in-frame only. The sample contains about 100,000 clones, roughly nine tenths of which appear only once. The sample comprised peripheral blood. The receptors here all came from a woman of 80 years or more with acute or convalescent COVID-19. Both conserved end residues are part of each CDR3. Each record gives: D gene, clone size, V gene, J gene, CDR3 DNA, CDR3 protein. The D gene is left open where the match is weak. Only part of the rows carry a size: once, few, many, or a class if the clone is expanded.

D gene: NA
clone size: NA
V gene: TRBV6-5
J gene: TRBJ1-6
CDR3 DNA: TGTGCCAGCAGCCAACTAACTGGGTCACCCCTCCACTTT
CDR3 protein: CASSQLTGSPLHF

D gene: TRBD2
clone size: NA
V gene: TRBV3-1/TRBV3-2
J gene: TRBJ2-7
CDR3 DNA: TGTGCCAGCAGCCCGGGGGGGGGCAAGCCCTTCTACGAGCAGTACTTC
CDR3 protein: CASSPGGGKPFYEQYF

D gene: TRBD1
clone size: once
V gene: TRBV5-6
J gene: TRBJ2-7
CDR3 DNA: TGTGCCAGCAGCCCGGACGGACAGGGGCCGACCGGGTACTTC
CDR3 protein: CASSPDGQGPTGYF

D gene: NA
clone size: NA
V gene: TRBV19
J gene: TRBJ2-2
CDR3 DNA: TGTGCCAGTAGTCCGGGGGTATCGACCGGGGAGCTGTTTTTT
CDR3 protein: CASSPGVSTGELFF

D gene: NA
clone size: NA
V gene: TRBV15
J gene: TRBJ2-1
CDR3 DNA: TGTGCCACCGGCAGAGAAGGCCTTGAGGGTGAGCAGTTCTTC
CDR3 protein: CATGREGLEGEQFF

D gene: NA
clone size: NA
V gene: TRBV28
J gene: TRBJ1-5
CDR3 DNA: TGTGCCAGCAGCCGGGGTGACTATCAGCCCCAGCATTTT
CDR3 protein: CASSRGDYQPQHF

D gene: NA
clone size: NA
V gene: TRBV27
J gene: TRBJ1-4
CDR3 DNA: TGTGCCAGCAGTTGGGACACCTTGGGCGAAAAACTGTTTTTT
CDR3 protein: CASSWDTLGEKLFF

D gene: TRBD1
clone size: NA
V gene: TRBV7-9
J gene: TRBJ2-7
CDR3 DNA: TGTGCCAGCAGCCGACAGGGGGAGGCCTACGAGCAGTACTTC
CDR3 protein: CASSRQGEAYEQYF

D gene: TRBD1
clone size: NA
V gene: TRBV11-1
J gene: TRBJ2-3
CDR3 DNA: TGTGCCAGCAGCTCGACAGGGGGGGCTAGCACAGATACGCAGTATTTT
CDR3 protein: CASSSTGGASTDTQYF

D gene: TRBD1
clone size: NA
V gene: TRBV18
J gene: TRBJ1-2
CDR3 DNA: TGTGCCAGCTCACCAACGGACAGGGGCTATGGCTACACCTTC
CDR3 protein: CASSPTDRGYGYTF

D gene: TRBD1
clone size: NA
V gene: TRBV5-5
J gene: TRBJ1-4
CDR3 DNA: TGTGCCAGCAGCTCCTACAGGGGGGCTAATGAAAAACTGTTTTTT
CDR3 protein: CASSSYRGANEKLFF

D gene: NA
clone size: once
V gene: TRBV19
J gene: TRBJ2-7
CDR3 DNA: TGTGCCAGTAGTATACTCAGTTCAGGGGTCTACGAGCAGTACTTC
CDR3 protein: CASSILSSGVYEQYF

D gene: NA
clone size: NA
V gene: TRBV6-1
J gene: TRBJ1-2
CDR3 DNA: TGTGCCAGCAGTAGCAGGGAGGACTATGGCTACACCTTC
CDR3 protein: CASSSREDYGYTF

D gene: TRBD1
clone size: NA
V gene: TRBV28
J gene: TRBJ1-1
CDR3 DNA: TGTGCCAGCGCTACCCTATCAGGGGGCATAGCTTTCTTT
CDR3 protein: CASATLSGGIAFF

D gene: NA
clone size: NA
V gene: TRBV5-1
J gene: TRBJ1-1
CDR3 DNA: TGCGCCAGCAGCTATCCGGGACATATGAACACTGAAGCTTTCTTT
CDR3 protein: CASSYPGHMNTEAFF

D gene: TRBD2
clone size: NA
V gene: TRBV27
J gene: TRBJ2-5
CDR3 DNA: TGTGCCAGCAGAAGGCAGCGGGGGGGCTTGGAGACCCAGTACTTC
CDR3 protein: CASRRQRGGLETQYF

D gene: TRBD1
clone size: NA
V gene: TRBV7-6
J gene: TRBJ1-5
CDR3 DNA: TGTGCCAGCAGCTTAGGGACAGGTAGCAATCAGCCCCAGCATTTT
CDR3 protein: CASSLGTGSNQPQHF

D gene: TRBD2
clone size: NA
V gene: TRBV24-1
J gene: TRBJ2-2
CDR3 DNA: TGTGCCACCAGTGTCGGGGGGGCCCCCGGGGAGCTGTTTTTT
CDR3 protein: CATSVGGAPGELFF

D gene: NA
clone size: NA
V gene: TRBV7-2
J gene: TRBJ2-7
CDR3 DNA: TGTGCCAGCAGCTTAGGGCCCTCCTACGAGCAGTACTTC
CDR3 protein: CASSLGPSYEQYF

D gene: TRBD1
clone size: NA
V gene: TRBV24-1
J gene: TRBJ2-3
CDR3 DNA: TGTGCCACCAGTGATCCTCCCGGGACAGGGGCGGCTACGCAGTATTTT
CDR3 protein: CATSDPPGTGAATQYF

D gene: TRBD1
clone size: NA
V gene: TRBV5-4
J gene: TRBJ1-3
CDR3 DNA: TGTGCCAGCAGCTCCTACCCCACAGGGGGAGGAAACACCATATATTTT
CDR3 protein: CASSSYPTGGGNTIYF

D gene: TRBD2
clone size: NA
V gene: TRBV5-1
J gene: TRBJ2-3
CDR3 DNA: TGCGCCAGCAGCGAGGGACTAGATGGCACAGATACGCAGTATTTT
CDR3 protein: CASSEGLDGTDTQYF

D gene: NA
clone size: NA
V gene: TRBV5-1
J gene: TRBJ1-4
CDR3 DNA: TGCGCCAGCAGCTTGGGTCGGGGGTCGAATGAAAAACTGTTTTTT
CDR3 protein: CASSLGRGSNEKLFF

D gene: NA
clone size: NA
V gene: TRBV18
J gene: TRBJ1-3
CDR3 DNA: TGTGCCAGCTCTCACGTACAGAGCTCTGGAAACACCATATATTTT
CDR3 protein: CASSHVQSSGNTIYF

D gene: TRBD1
clone size: NA
V gene: TRBV29-1
J gene: TRBJ2-3
CDR3 DNA: TGCAGCGTTTCAACTGGGACAGGGTGGACAGATACGCAGTATTTT
CDR3 protein: CSVSTGTGWTDTQYF

D gene: TRBD1
clone size: NA
V gene: TRBV28
J gene: TRBJ1-3
CDR3 DNA: TGTGCCAGCAGTTTCTCGGACAGGTCTGGAAACACCATATATTTT
CDR3 protein: CASSFSDRSGNTIYF

D gene: NA
clone size: NA
V gene: TRBV6-2/TRBV6-3
J gene: TRBJ2-1
CDR3 DNA: TGTGCCAGCAGTTACTCAGGGGTCTTTTGGCGGAATGAGCAGTTCTTC
CDR3 protein: CASSYSGVFWRNEQFF

D gene: TRBD1
clone size: NA
V gene: TRBV28
J gene: TRBJ1-1
CDR3 DNA: TGTGCCAGCAGACGACAGGGGAAAAGGGCTGAAGCTTTCTTT
CDR3 protein: CASRRQGKRAEAFF

D gene: NA
clone size: once
V gene: TRBV9
J gene: TRBJ2-7
CDR3 DNA: TGTGCCAGCAGCGTAAAGGGGCGCGACGAGCAGTACTTC
CDR3 protein: CASSVKGRDEQYF

D gene: TRBD2
clone size: NA
V gene: TRBV9
J gene: TRBJ2-3
CDR3 DNA: TGTGCCAGCAGCGTCGGACTAGCGGGGGGGCCAGGAACAGATACGCAGTATTTT
CDR3 protein: CASSVGLAGGPGTDTQYF

D gene: NA
clone size: few
V gene: TRBV10-3
J gene: TRBJ1-6
CDR3 DNA: TGTGCCATCAGTGAAAACAGTATCAATTCACCCCTCCACTTT
CDR3 protein: CAISENSINSPLHF

D gene: NA
clone size: NA
V gene: TRBV7-3
J gene: TRBJ1-1
CDR3 DNA: TGTGCCAGCAGCACAGGGAATTCTGAAGCTTTCTTT
CDR3 protein: CASSTGNSEAFF